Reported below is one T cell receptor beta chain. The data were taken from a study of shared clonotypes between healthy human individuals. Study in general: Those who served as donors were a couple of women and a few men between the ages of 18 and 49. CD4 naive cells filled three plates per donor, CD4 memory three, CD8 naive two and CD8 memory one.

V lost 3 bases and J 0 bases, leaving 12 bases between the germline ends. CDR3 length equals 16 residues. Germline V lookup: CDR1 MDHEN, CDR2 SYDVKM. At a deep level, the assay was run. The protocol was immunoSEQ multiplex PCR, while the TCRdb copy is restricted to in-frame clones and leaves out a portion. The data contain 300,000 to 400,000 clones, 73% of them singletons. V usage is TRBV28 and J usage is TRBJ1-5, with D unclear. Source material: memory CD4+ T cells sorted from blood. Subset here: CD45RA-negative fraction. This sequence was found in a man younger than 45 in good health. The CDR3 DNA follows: TGTGCCAGCAGTTTCCAGGTAGGGATTAGCAATCAGCCCCAGCATTTT. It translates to CASSFQVGISNQPQHF.